The clone carrying this T cell receptor beta chain showed up just a few times. This specimen comes from a study of response to subunit inactivated influenza vaccine. TCRdb passed the RT-PCR reads through MiXCR, listing each CDR3 protein once. The data hold about 540,000 distinct CDR3 sequences, with roughly 25% observed a single time. Germline CDR1 reads DFQATT; CDR2 reads SNEGSKA (reference sequence). Trimming took off 5 bases at V and 5 bases at J, with 15 bases between the two ends. The CDR3 covers 13 residues. The same data also went into a second study, on T cells expressing NK-cell markers. As that report states: 5'RACE template switching with UMIs generated TCR beta cDNA. The authors derived TCR beta repertoires from sorted CD3+CD56+NKG2C+, CD3+CD56+NKG2C- and CD3+CD56-NKG2C+ T cells. The eight sequenced donors comprised seven who were HCMV-seropositive and one who was seronegative. The same clonotypes also predominated in the CD3+CD56-NKG2C+ fraction of several donors.

The receptor was isolated from a man aged 45-60 years who received an inactivated influenza vaccine. This rearrangement joins TRBV20-1 to TRBJ2-5, with D unclear. This specimen consisted of CD4+ T cells sorted from PBMCs, obtained approximately 13 days after vaccination. The CDR3 DNA reads as TGCAGTGCTTGCGGATCCTTTAAGGAGACCCAGTACTTC. This gives the protein CSACGSFKETQYF.